This TCR beta chain emerged from a study of type 1 regulatory T cells. Study-level information: An in vitro protocol generated T-allo10, a Tr1-enriched, alloantigen-specific CD4 T cell product.

In the case of this clonotype: Its antigen is unidentified.

CDR1 and CDR2 (germline): SQVTM, ANQGSEA. The CDR3 runs to 12 residues. V dropped 4 bases and J dropped 3 bases, with 6 bases sitting between them. In TCRdb, the reads were re-called with MiXCR into one record per CDR3 protein. The sample lists roughly 67,000 distinct CDR3 sequences; 55% to 80% were seen once. T-allo10 cells from the graft donor were described as anergic, host-alloantigen-specific, and alloantigen-specific suppressors. The chain has TRBV29-1 and TRBJ2-2, with D unclear. This TCR derives from a human donor in good health. The sequencing input was cultured T cells, either the whole culture or a sorted T cell fraction (not recorded which). Subset given: Tr1-enriched cell product generated in vitro against host alloantigens. The CDR3 DNA follows: TGCAGCGTTGTTCAGCACACCGGGGAGCTGTTTTTT. It encodes CSVVQHTGELFF.